The 30 T cell receptor beta chains listed next were all sequenced from one sample in a study of T cells after yellow fever vaccination. In TCRdb, the 5' RACE reads were re-called with MiXCR into one record per CDR3 protein. This sample has 300,000 or so distinct CDR3 sequences; around 7% occur once, and the top ten carry 18%. The material sequenced was PBMCs, taken around 45 days after the first yellow fever vaccination. The receptors originated from a man between 18 and 29 years old who received the YFV17D yellow fever vaccine.

This clonotype was counted ten times or more. CDR3 region: CASSFVKAGKNSYEQYV. The CDR3, as DNA: TGTGCCAGCAGTTTTGTTAAGGCCGGTAAGAATTCTTACGAGCAGTACGTC. The chain links TRBV6-5 to TRBJ2-7, with D unresolved. V was cut by 4 bases and J by 4 bases, with 23 bases left in between. This CDR3 is built from 17 residues. CDR1 is MNHEY and CDR2 is SVGAGI in the germline V gene.

This chain links TRBV7-9 with TRBJ1-4; D not resolved. This CDR3 spans 12 amino acids. The germline gives CDR1 SEHNR, CDR2 FQNEAQ (reference sequence). V lost 4 bases and J lost 11, with 11 bases in between. The CDR3 DNA is TGTGCCAGCAGCTCCATCGTAGGGAAACTGTTTTTT. Amino acids: CASSSIVGKLFF.

This clonotype was recorded a few times. This chain uses TRBV27 with TRBJ1-4; weak D call: TRBD1 (6 bases). CDR1 is MNHEY and CDR2 is SMNVEV in the germline V gene (reference sequence). The CDR3 covers 15 residues. V dropped 5 bases and J dropped 4 bases, with 14 bases sitting between them. Written as DNA, the CDR3 is TGTGCCAGCAGTCCCCGCGACAGGATTAATGAAAAACTGTTTTTT. It encodes CASSPRDRINEKLFF. Filled out from reference TRBV27 and TRBJ1-4, the complete variable domain reads EAQVTQNPRYLITVTGKKLTVTCSQNMNHEYMSWYRQDPGLGLRQIYYSMNVEVTDKGDVPEGYKVSRKEKRNFPLILESPSPNQTSLYFCASSPRDRINEKLFFGSGTQLSVL.

This chain joins TRBV9 and TRBJ2-2, with D perhaps matching TRBD1 or TRBD2 (5 bases each). The CDR3 length is 17 residues. The V end was cut by 0 bases, the J end by 0 bases, with 12 bases between. In germline, CDR1 is SGDLS, CDR2 YYNGEE. The CDR3 sequence: CASSVGVGAANTGELFF. Here the CDR3 DNA reads TGTGCCAGCAGCGTAGGGGTCGGGGCCGCGAACACCGGGGAGCTGTTTTTT. The full variable domain, with the rest looked up from reference TRBV9 and TRBJ2-2, is DSGVTQTPKHLITATGQRVTLRCSPRSGDLSVYWYQQSLDQGLQFLIQYYNGEERAKGNILERFSAQQFPDLHSELNLSSLELGDSALYFCASSVGVGAANTGELFFGEGSRLTVL.

V usage is TRBV5-1 and J usage is TRBJ1-3; 9 nucleotides match TRBD1. Germline CDR1 reads SGHRS; CDR2 reads YFSETQ. The CDR3 covers 15 residues. Trimming cost V 1 base and J 5 bases; bases outside gene matches: 4. The CDR3 reads CASSLSGQGRNTIYF. CDR3 DNA sequence: TGCGCCAGCAGCTTGTCGGGACAGGGCCGAAACACCATATATTTT.

V and J are TRBV4-3 and TRBJ1-6; 8 nucleotides match TRBD1. The CDR3 has 15 amino acids. The junction had 1 base not matched to a gene; V was cut back by 0 bases and J by 6 bases. Germline V CDR1 and CDR2: LGHNA, YSLEER. CDR3 sequence reads: CASSQDRGLNSPLHF. DNA of the CDR3: TGCGCCAGCAGCCAAGACAGGGGGCTTAATTCACCCCTCCACTTT.

The chain couples TRBV24-1 to TRBJ2-3; 8 bases map to TRBD2. This CDR3 is built from 15 residues. Germline assignment: CDR1 KGHDR and CDR2 SFDVKD. The junction had 5 bases not matched to a gene; V was cut back by 2 bases and J by 5 bases. The chain's CDR3 is CATSDSGGAGDTQYF. Written as DNA, the CDR3 is TGTGCCACCAGTGATTCGGGGGGGGCCGGAGATACGCAGTATTTT.

This clonotype has more than one count but fewer than ten. A junction boundary mismatches the germline segment, possibly from a read error. The chain uses TRBV5-1 and TRBJ2-3; D is unclear. The CDR3 sequence is 12 residues long. Germline CDR1 is SGHRS and CDR2 is YFSETQ. The CDR3 protein is CASGLDWNTQYF. CDR3 DNA: TGCGCCAGCGGCTTAGATTGGAATACGCAGTATTTT.

This clonotype was recorded a few times. CDR3 sequence reads: CASRHEGFRNSDQPQHF. The CDR3 DNA reads as TGTGCCAGTAGGCACGAAGGCTTTCGGAACAGTGATCAGCCCCAGCATTTT. This chain connects TRBV19 to TRBJ1-5, with D unclear. The V end was cut by 6 bases, the J end by 5 bases, with 23 bases between. The V gene's germline CDR1 is LNHDA and CDR2 SQIVND (reference sequence). The CDR3 totals 17 residues.

V and J are TRBV7-8 and TRBJ2-3, with 8 bases identical to TRBD2. Germline V gene lookup returns CDR1 SGHVS and CDR2 FQNEAQ. V lost 8 bases, J lost 1 base, and 11 bases stayed unmatched. The CDR3 totals 16 residues. The chain's CDR3 is CASAGGFSWGTDTQYF. DNA for the CDR3: TGTGCCAGCGCGGGGGGATTCTCATGGGGCACAGATACGCAGTATTTT.

In this sample, this clonotype turned up many times. This chain links TRBV4-1 with TRBJ2-7, with D possibly TRBD2 on 6 matching bases. From germline, CDR1 is MGHRA and CDR2 YSYEKL. The CDR3 is made up of 15 amino acids. Trimming stripped 2 bases from V and 0 bases from J, with 11 bases between. The CDR3 loop is CASSQLALSSYEQYF. The DNA for the CDR3 is TGCGCCAGCAGCCAACTAGCGCTCAGCTCCTACGAGCAGTACTTC.

J is TRBJ2-1 and V is TRBV7-2; no clear D gene. V was pared by 5 bases and J by 2 bases, with 13 bases between. The CDR3 length is 15 residues. Per germline, CDR1 SGHTA and CDR2 FQGNSA. The chain's CDR3 is CASSPRPVTYNEQFF. The CDR3 coding sequence is TGTGCCAGCAGCCCACGGCCGGTTACCTACAATGAGCAGTTCTTC.

V is TRBV20-1 and J is TRBJ2-1; D is perhaps TRBD2 (6 bases). Trimming removed 6 bases at V and 3 bases at J, with 18 bases between. This CDR3 region has 15 residues. Germline assignment: CDR1 DFQATT and CDR2 SNEGSKA (reference sequence). CDR3 residues: CSAFGLGGVYNEQFF. The CDR3 coding sequence is TGCAGTGCATTCGGTCTCGGGGGTGTCTACAATGAGCAGTTCTTC.

This clonotype has more than one count but fewer than ten. This chain uses TRBV25-1 with TRBJ2-7; 9 bases align to TRBD1. The CDR3 totals 15 residues. Germline-derived CDR1 and CDR2 are MGHDK and SYGVNS. With 3 bases clipped from V and 3 bases from J, the junction kept 6 bases outside the gene matches. The CDR3 sequence is CASSDPTGGLYEQYF. The CDR3 DNA is TGTGCCAGCAGTGATCCCACAGGGGGCCTCTACGAGCAGTACTTC.

The DNA for the CDR3 is TGCAGTGCTAGGAATACAGGGAACGATGAGCAGTTCTTC. Protein product: CSARNTGNDEQFF. The chain couples TRBV20-1 to TRBJ2-1, with D maybe TRBD1 (6 bases). The germline gives CDR1 DFQATT, CDR2 SNEGSKA (reference sequence). The V end was cut by 3 bases, the J end by 8 bases, with 14 bases between. This CDR3 has 13 amino acids.

This clonotype was detected a few times. The chain employs TRBV29-1 and TRBJ1-2; TRBD1 might be the D (6 bases). This CDR3 is 14 amino acids long. V was trimmed by 1 base and J by 5 bases, leaving 14 bases between them. Germline V gene data show CDR1 as SQVTM and CDR2 as ANQGSEA. Written as DNA, the CDR3 is TGCAGCGTTGAAGGGAACGGGGGCGGGTATGGCTACACCTTC. It codes for CSVEGNGGGYGYTF.

V and J are TRBV5-1 and TRBJ2-7, with 8 nucleotides matching TRBD1. V lost 4 bases and J lost 3; bases outside the gene matches: 3. This CDR3 has 13 amino acids. CDR1 and CDR2 from the germline V gene are SGHRS and YFSETQ. The CDR3 here is CASSAGGVYEQYF. The CDR3 DNA reads as TGCGCCAGCAGCGCAGGGGGCGTCTACGAGCAGTACTTC.

This clonotype was observed many times. This rearrangement joins TRBV7-2 to TRBJ1-3; D is unresolved. V lost 5 bases and J lost 4, with 9 bases in between. The germline V gene encodes CDR1 SGHTA and CDR2 FQGNSA. The CDR3 totals 13 residues. DNA for the CDR3: TGTGCCAGCAGCCGGTTTTCGGGAAACACCATATATTTT. Protein: CASSRFSGNTIYF.

This clonotype was seen only a few times. The chain carries TRBV6-5 and TRBJ2-2; D not resolved. The CDR3 is made up of 13 amino acids. Trimming took 3 bases from V and 6 from J, leaving 8 bases between them. The germline gives CDR1 MNHEY, CDR2 SVGAGI. The CDR3 region has the DNA TGTGCCAGCAGTTATGGGGAACCCGGGGAGCTGTTTTTT. Translating it yields CASSYGEPGELFF.

The genes are TRBV6-6 and TRBJ2-3, with 13 bases lining up with TRBD2. The CDR3 covers 13 residues. CDR1 and CDR2 (germline): MNHNY, SVGAGI (reference sequence). V shed 2 bases, J shed 10 bases, and the junction held 0 bases outside the gene matches. CDR3 coding DNA: TGTGCCAGCAGTTACGGGACTAGCGGGGCGCAGTATTTT. Its translation is CASSYGTSGAQYF.

This clonotype was observed a handful of times. The V gene is TRBV5-1, the J gene TRBJ1-2; D remains unclear. The CDR3 extends over 15 amino acids. Germline V gene lookup returns CDR1 SGHRS and CDR2 YFSETQ. Trimming cost V 0 bases and J 7 bases, with 16 bases left between them. The CDR3 DNA reads TGCGCCAGCAGCTTGGAGGTGGGAGCGGATAGTGGCTACACCTTC. This encodes CASSLEVGADSGYTF. The entire variable domain, with the rest obtained from reference TRBV5-1 and TRBJ1-2, is as follows: KAGVTQTPRYLIKTRGQQVTLSCSPISGHRSVSWYQQTPGQGLQFLFEYFSETQRNKGNFPGRFSGRQFSNSRSEMNVSTLELGDSALYLCASSLEVGADSGYTFGSGTRLTVV.

This clonotype was seen only a few times. The genes are TRBV6-5 and TRBJ2-2; tentatively, D is TRBD1 or TRBD2 (5 bases each). This CDR3 region has 18 residues. Trimming took 0 bases from V and 2 from J, leaving 16 bases between them. Looked up from germline, CDR1 is MNHEY and CDR2 is SVGAGI. CDR3 in DNA: TGTGCCAGCAGTTACTCTAGTTGGGGACGGGGAAACACCGGGGAGCTGTTTTTT. Amino acids: CASSYSSWGRGNTGELFF.

This clonotype was found a few times. The rearrangement uses TRBV29-1 and TRBJ2-1; D gene ambiguous. V lost 7 bases to trimming and J lost 0 bases, with 10 bases between them. Germline V gene lookup returns CDR1 SQVTM and CDR2 ANQGSEA. The CDR3 runs to 13 residues. DNA for the CDR3: TGCAGCGCTCCCCTTAGCTCCTACAATGAGCAGTTCTTC. Protein: CSAPLSSYNEQFF.

This clonotype came up a few times. The chain couples TRBV5-6 to TRBJ2-2; D gene uncertain. The CDR3 has 14 residues. Trimming took off 2 bases at V and 7 bases at J, with 12 bases between the two ends. The germline gives CDR1 SGHDT, CDR2 YYEEEE. The CDR3 nucleotides are TGTGCCAGCAGCTTCGGTTCCGGCCACGGGGAGCTGTTTTTT. Protein: CASSFGSGHGELFF.

This clonotype turned up a few times. This chain joins TRBV5-6 and TRBJ1-1; D uncertain. Trimming left V 5 bases short and J 4 bases short, with 9 bases between. Germline CDR1 SGHDT, CDR2 YYEEEE. This CDR3 is built from 12 residues. As DNA, the CDR3 is TGTGCCAGCAGTGGACGGGGCACTGAAGCTTTCTTT. Translating it yields CASSGRGTEAFF.

This clonotype appeared a few times. The chain links TRBV3-1 to TRBJ2-1; 10 bases are a match to TRBD2. Germline V gene data show CDR1 as LGHDT and CDR2 as YNNKEL (reference sequence). Losses at the gene ends were 1 base for V and 9 bases for J; bases not matched to a gene: 12. This CDR3 comprises 17 residues. The CDR3 sequence: CASSQASGGPAKVEQFF. CDR3 nucleotides: TGTGCCAGCAGCCAAGCTAGCGGGGGACCCGCTAAAGTTGAGCAGTTCTTC.

This sequence joins TRBV4-2 and TRBJ2-1, with a possible D match to TRBD1 (6 bases). CDR3 length: 16 residues. Germline lookup yields CDR1 LGHNA and CDR2 YNFKEQ. V lost 0 bases to trimming and J lost 3 bases, with 12 bases between them. As DNA, the CDR3 is TGTGCCAGCAGCCAAGATTGGGGGCCCAACTACAATGAGCAGTTCTTC. Translation: CASSQDWGPNYNEQFF.

This chain joins TRBV20-1 and TRBJ2-7; D is perhaps TRBD2 (5 bases). Deletions cut 5 bases from V and 1 base from J, with 15 bases between. The CDR3 spans 14 residues. Looked up from germline, CDR1 is DFQATT and CDR2 is SNEGSKA (reference sequence). The CDR3, as DNA: TGCAGTGCTCGTCGGGGTATGGGGTCCTACGAGCAGTACGTC. Its translation is CSARRGMGSYEQYV.

The V and J genes are TRBV20-1 and TRBJ1-2, with D uncertain. Germline assignment: CDR1 DFQATT and CDR2 SNEGSKA (reference sequence). Trimming cost V 3 bases and J 4 bases, with 15 bases left between them. The CDR3 covers 14 residues. CDR3 residues: CSASLARNFYGYTF. The CDR3 nucleotides are TGCAGTGCTAGTCTTGCCAGAAACTTCTATGGCTACACCTTC.

This clonotype has more than one count but fewer than ten. This chain uses TRBV7-9 with TRBJ2-6; D is perhaps TRBD1 (6 bases). Germline loops: CDR1 SEHNR, CDR2 FQNEAQ (reference sequence). V lost 3 bases to trimming and J lost 2 bases, with 11 bases between them. CDR3 size: 16 residues. CDR3 DNA: TGTGCCAGCAGCTTTCGACAGGTCACTGGGGCCAACGTCCTGACTTTC. This translates into CASSFRQVTGANVLTF.